This T cell receptor beta chain was recorded in a study of tumor-infiltrating lymphocytes in localized non-small cell lung cancer. Study background: Patients included smokers and never-smokers with various histologies, some sampled after neoadjuvant chemotherapy. Points from the study as a whole: Different pieces of the same tissue went to different assays, confounding technical variation with intratumor heterogeneity.

TCRdb's copy holds only in-frame clones and misses some; the assay was immunoSEQ multiplex PCR. The table shows over 10,000 clones, with 67% occurring only once. About this clone itself: Its specificity is not known.

Germline V gene lookup returns CDR1 SEHNR and CDR2 FQNEAQ (reference sequence). Trimming left V 4 bases short and J 4 bases short, with 11 bases between. The CDR3 length is 14 residues. The origin of this receptor is a human donor with non-small cell lung cancer. The sequencing sample was made of uninvolved lung tissue not adjacent to the tumor. This chain uses TRBV7-9 with TRBJ1-5; perhaps TRBD1 as D (6 bases). The CDR3 loop is CASSSTRGNQPQHF. The DNA for the CDR3 is TGTGCCAGCAGCTCGACCAGGGGTAATCAGCCCCAGCATTTT.